A single sample is the source of the 30 T cell receptor beta chains below, sequenced in a study of beta chain features in type 1 diabetes. These receptors' antigens are unknown. Regarding the study as a whole: A moderate, significant TCRB CDR3 shortening appeared in type 1 diabetes across four CD4+ subsets.

Expressed TCRB transcripts were sequenced because the isolated RNA had all been reverse transcribed beforehand. Produced via immunoSEQ multiplex PCR; TCRdb's table is partial and in-frame only. The table lists roughly 700,000 clones, roughly 13% of them singletons. The sample was naive CD4+ T cells from blood. The receptors were sampled from a man aged 18-30 years with type 1 diabetes.

The chain recombines TRBV28 with TRBJ2-7; 9 bases line up with TRBD1. Germline V gene data show CDR1 as MDHEN and CDR2 as SYDVKM. This CDR3 spans 13 amino acids. With V trimmed by 5 bases and J by 9 bases, 8 bases remained unmatched. The CDR3 sequence: CASSPTGGPSQYF. The CDR3 DNA follows: TGTGCCAGCAGTCCGACAGGGGGGCCGTCGCAGTACTTC.

V usage is TRBV7-9 and J usage is TRBJ2-1, with 9 bases that match TRBD1. V lost 5 bases, J lost 0 bases, and 14 bases stayed unmatched. CDR1 and CDR2 from the germline V gene are SEHNR and FQNEAQ (reference sequence). This CDR3 is built from 19 residues. The CDR3 DNA reads TGTGCCAGCAGCCCGCGGACAGGGGACATTGGCGGCTCCTACAATGAGCAGTTCTTC. Translation gives CASSPRTGDIGGSYNEQFF.

This clone was recorded a few times. V gene TRBV6-1 combines with J gene TRBJ1-4; TRBD1 is a possible D gene (5 bases). CDR3 size: 13 residues. The germline V gene has CDR1 MNHNS and CDR2 SASEGT. Trimming stripped 3 bases from V and 6 bases from J, with 8 bases between. The CDR3 bases are TGTGCCAGCAGTGATTCCAGGGATGAAAAACTGTTTTTT. Its protein product is CASSDSRDEKLFF.

CDR3 nucleotides: TGTGCCAGCAGCTTAAGGGACAGGGGGAGTGAAAAACTGTTTTTT. Its translation: CASSLRDRGSEKLFF. The chain is built from TRBV7-8 and TRBJ1-4, with 11 nucleotides matching TRBD1. V trimming: 2 bases; J trimming: 7 bases; junction bases outside the gene matches: 3. The CDR3 runs 15 residues. Germline V gene data show CDR1 as SGHVS and CDR2 as FQNEAQ.

This clone was counted a few times. The V gene is TRBV30, the J gene TRBJ1-5; D gene uncertain. The ends were cut back, 3 bases at V and 5 bases at J, with 11 bases in the middle. There are 13 residues in the CDR3. Germline V gene lookup returns CDR1 GTSNPN and CDR2 SVGIG (reference sequence). Here the CDR3 reads CAWRRNLDQPQHF. Here the CDR3 DNA reads TGTGCCTGGAGAAGGAATCTAGATCAGCCCCAGCATTTT.

This clone was observed a handful of times. V and J are TRBV30 and TRBJ2-7, with D possibly being TRBD2 (6 bases). Trimming removed 5 bases from V and 2 bases from J, with 10 bases in between. The length of the CDR3 is 12 residues. The germline CDR1 and CDR2 sequences are GTSNPN and SVGIG (reference sequence). The CDR3 DNA reads TGTGCCTGGGCGGGACTGCCCTACGAGCAGTACTTC. It specifies CAWAGLPYEQYF.

The chain carries TRBV18 and TRBJ2-7; maybe TRBD1 (5 bases). Germline V lookup: CDR1 KGHSH, CDR2 LQKENI. V was pared by 2 bases and J by 2 bases, with 10 bases between. This CDR3 contains 14 residues. The CDR3 region has the DNA TGTGCCAGCTCACCAACGACAGAAACCTACGAGCAGTACTTC. This sequence encodes CASSPTTETYEQYF.

This clone was observed a few times. This chain links TRBV2 with TRBJ2-2; maybe TRBD1 (6 bases). V was trimmed by 4 bases and J by 1 base, leaving 10 bases between them. CDR1 is SNHLY and CDR2 is FYNNEI in the germline V gene. The CDR3 totals 15 residues. The CDR3 region is CASSAQGQNTGELFF. CDR3 bases: TGTGCCAGCAGTGCTCAGGGACAGAACACCGGGGAGCTGTTTTTT.

This sequence joins TRBV30 and TRBJ1-3, with D possibly TRBD1 on 5 matching bases. V shed 1 base and J shed 0 bases, with 7 bases lying between them. In germline, CDR1 is GTSNPN, CDR2 SVGIG (reference sequence). The CDR3 spans 14 residues. The CDR3 DNA follows: TGTGCCTGGAGTGATGGGGCCTCTGGAAACACCATATATTTT. This gives the protein CAWSDGASGNTIYF.

The chain recombines TRBV6-1 with TRBJ2-5, with TRBD1 as a possible D gene (5 bases). Trimming pared 2 bases from V and 11 bases from J, leaving 21 bases between. The CDR3 covers 15 residues. Germline V gene data show CDR1 as MNHNS and CDR2 as SASEGT. The CDR3 sequence: CASSEMSRAMETQYF. CDR3 coding DNA: TGTGCCAGCAGTGAAATGAGCAGGGCAATGGAAACACAGTACTTC.

This clone was detected a few times. The chain employs TRBV18 and TRBJ1-5, with D hard to call. This CDR3 is 12 amino acids long. The V end lost 6 bases, the J end lost 7 bases, and 10 bases lay between the germline ends. Germline values: CDR1 KGHSH, CDR2 LQKENI. The CDR3 spells CASSLEGQPQHF. The CDR3, as DNA: TGTGCCAGCTCCCTAGAAGGGCAGCCCCAGCATTTT. Full variable domain (outside the CDR3, taken from reference TRBV18 and TRBJ1-5): NAGVMQNPRHLVRRRGQEARLRCSPMKGHSHVYWYRQLPEEGLKFMVYLQKENIIDESGMPKERFSAEFPKEGPSILRIQQVVRGDSAAYFCASSLEGQPQHFGDGTRLSIL.

This rearrangement joins TRBV5-1 to TRBJ2-3; 8 nucleotides match TRBD1. Trimming removed 4 bases from V and 1 base from J; junction bases left unmatched: 5. Germline values: CDR1 SGHRS, CDR2 YFSETQ. This CDR3 region has 15 residues. The CDR3 DNA reads TGCGCCAGCAGCCTGGGACAGGAGGGCACAGATACGCAGTATTTT. The encoded protein is CASSLGQEGTDTQYF.

This clone has a handful of counts. The chain couples TRBV4-2 to TRBJ2-5; 7 bases fit TRBD2. Germline V gene lookup returns CDR1 LGHNA and CDR2 YNFKEQ. The J segment lost 5 bases and the V segment lost 0 bases, leaving 6 bases of the junction unmatched. CDR3 length equals 15 residues. For the CDR3, the DNA is TGTGCCAGCAGCCAAGATGGACTAGGTGTGGAGACCCAGTACTTC. Translation: CASSQDGLGVETQYF.

Note on this clone: This same CDR3 is encoded by further DNA sequences in the sample. V and J are TRBV18 and TRBJ2-7; 7 bases fit TRBD2. J gave up 5 bases and V 2 bases, and 0 bases lay outside the gene matches. This CDR3 spans 12 amino acids. The germline V gene encodes CDR1 KGHSH and CDR2 LQKENI. In DNA, the CDR3 is TGTGCCAGCTCACCAGGGAGGGACGAGCAGTACTTC. It encodes CASSPGRDEQYF.

The chain uses TRBV5-6 and TRBJ2-1, with D possibly matching TRBD1 (6 bases). Germline assignment: CDR1 SGHDT and CDR2 YYEEEE. Trimming took off 4 bases at V and 3 bases at J, with 14 bases between the two ends. The CDR3 consists of 15 residues. The CDR3 DNA sequence: TGTGCCAGCAGCCCCGACAGGAGTAGCTACAATGAGCAGTTCTTC. Translation: CASSPDRSSYNEQFF.

Only a few counts were recorded for this clone. The rearrangement joins TRBV30 to TRBJ2-6; D is undetermined. The CDR3 spans 16 residues. Germline assignment: CDR1 GTSNPN and CDR2 SVGIG (reference sequence). V was cut by 1 base and J by 0 bases, with 10 bases left in between. CDR3 protein: CAWSDVPDSGANVLTF. Written as DNA, the CDR3 is TGTGCCTGGAGTGACGTCCCAGACTCTGGGGCCAACGTCCTGACTTTC.

The J gene is TRBJ1-1, the V gene TRBV30; D unresolved. Germline CDR1 GTSNPN, CDR2 SVGIG (reference sequence). CDR3 length: 10 amino acids. Trimming left V 8 bases short and J 8 bases short, with 12 bases between. In DNA, the CDR3 is TGTGCCCAACGGGTTGTGGAAGCTTTCTTT. This translates into CAQRVVEAFF.

The chain is built from TRBV5-1 and TRBJ2-7; 9 positions agree with TRBD1. The CDR3 loop spans 17 amino acids. From germline, CDR1 is SGHRS and CDR2 YFSETQ. Germline trimming cut 1 base from V and 3 bases from J; bases unmatched to any gene: 11. The DNA of the CDR3 is TGCGCCAGCAGCTTGAGGGCACAGGGGGCGTCTTTCTACGAGCAGTACTTC. This translates into CASSLRAQGASFYEQYF. Full variable domain (remainder filled in from reference TRBV5-1 and TRBJ2-7): KAGVTQTPRYLIKTRGQQVTLSCSPISGHRSVSWYQQTPGQGLQFLFEYFSETQRNKGNFPGRFSGRQFSNSRSEMNVSTLELGDSALYLCASSLRAQGASFYEQYFGPGTRLTVT.

This clone has more than one count but fewer than ten. This chain uses TRBV27 with TRBJ1-4; no definite D call. The V gene's germline CDR1 is MNHEY and CDR2 SMNVEV (reference sequence). Trimming took off 7 bases at V and 0 bases at J, with 9 bases between the two ends. CDR3 length equals 14 residues. The CDR3: CASKVAATNEKLFF. CDR3 DNA sequence: TGTGCCAGCAAGGTCGCCGCAACTAATGAAAAACTGTTTTTT.

This clone came up a few times. The chain recombines TRBV6-1 with TRBJ1-6, with 11 bases identical to TRBD1. CDR3 length: 14 amino acids. V was clipped by 6 bases and J by 7 bases; unmatched bases: 2. From germline, CDR1 is MNHNS and CDR2 SASEGT. The CDR3 bases are TGTGCCAGCAGACGGACAGGGGGCAATTCACCCCTCCACTTT. Translating gives CASRRTGGNSPLHF.

V gene TRBV14 combines with J gene TRBJ1-4; D is ambiguous. The CDR3 is 14 residues long. V shed 2 bases and J shed 4 bases, with 8 bases lying between them. Looked up from germline, CDR1 is SGHDN and CDR2 is FVKESK. The CDR3 nucleotides read TGTGCCAGCAGCCAATTATCCATTAATGAAAAACTGTTTTTT. Its protein product is CASSQLSINEKLFF.

The chain joins TRBV29-1 to TRBJ2-7; D could derive from TRBD1 or TRBD2 (5 bases each). V shed 6 bases and J shed 2 bases, with 17 bases lying between them. The CDR3 runs to 14 residues. Germline CDR1 reads SQVTM; CDR2 reads ANQGSEA. In nucleotides, the CDR3 is TGCAGCGTCGGGGCCTGGAAGTCACCCTACGAGCAGTACTTC. This gives the protein CSVGAWKSPYEQYF.

A few counts support this clone. The rearrangement links TRBV10-3 to TRBJ2-7, with TRBD1 matching 9 bases. The CDR3 consists of 15 residues. Per germline, CDR1 ENHRY and CDR2 SYGVKD. Losses at the gene ends were 6 bases for V and 3 bases for J; bases not matched to a gene: 9. The CDR3, as DNA: TGTGCCATCAGAGGGGGGGACAGGGCGGACTACGAGCAGTACTTC. This translates into CAIRGGDRADYEQYF.

This clone occurred a few times. The V gene is TRBV29-1, the J gene TRBJ2-5; D gene unclear. Trimming took 6 bases from V and 5 from J, leaving 13 bases between them. CDR1 is SQVTM, CDR2 ANQGSEA, per germline. The CDR3 has 12 residues. The CDR3 bases are TGCAGCGTAGTTACGTTTGGGGAGACCCAGTACTTC. Amino acids: CSVVTFGETQYF.

The sample holds a few counts of this clone. This chain links TRBV30 with TRBJ1-1, with D unclear. With 3 bases removed from V and 1 base from J, the gap between germline ends came to 12 bases. The CDR3 spans 14 residues. The germline CDR1 and CDR2 sequences are GTSNPN and SVGIG (reference sequence). CDR3 DNA sequence: TGTGCCTGGAGCGCGACACTTCCGAACACTGAAGCTTTCTTT. This gives the protein CAWSATLPNTEAFF. The full variable domain, completed using reference TRBV30 and TRBJ1-1, is SQTIHQWPATLVQPVGSPLSLECTVEGTSNPNLYWYRQAAGRGLQLLFYSVGIGQISSEVPQNLSASRPQDRQFILSSKKLLLSDSGFYLCAWSATLPNTEAFFGQGTRLTVV.

This chain connects TRBV30 to TRBJ2-4, with D perhaps matching TRBD1 (6 bases). Germline CDR1 and CDR2: GTSNPN and SVGIG (reference sequence). The CDR3 consists of 17 residues. Trimming took 4 bases from V and 0 from J, leaving 19 bases between them. CDR3 in DNA: TGTGCCTGGAACCCCGCAAGGACAGATCTAGCCAAAAACATTCAGTACTTC. Protein product: CAWNPARTDLAKNIQYF.

The V gene is TRBV2, the J gene TRBJ2-4; 7 nucleotides align to TRBD1. CDR1 is SNHLY, CDR2 FYNNEI, per germline. V shed 7 bases, J shed 0 bases, and the junction held 9 bases outside the gene matches. The CDR3 extends over 16 amino acids. CDR3 sequence (DNA): TGTGCCAGCACCAGGACAGGCCCGTTAGCCAAAAACATTCAGTACTTC. It yields the protein CASTRTGPLAKNIQYF.

The J gene is TRBJ1-4, the V gene TRBV7-9; TRBD1 matches 9 bases. The CDR3 consists of 15 residues. Germline assignment: CDR1 SEHNR and CDR2 FQNEAQ (reference sequence). V was clipped by 5 bases and J by 8 bases; unmatched bases: 9. The CDR3 nucleotides are TGTGCCAGCAGCAGATGGACAGGGGAGATGGAAAAACTGTTTTTT. The encoded protein is CASSRWTGEMEKLFF.

The chain combines TRBV2 with TRBJ2-1; TRBD2 matches at 11 bases. The germline CDR1 and CDR2 sequences are SNHLY and FYNNEI. V shed 4 bases, J shed 8 bases, and the junction held 7 bases outside the gene matches. The CDR3 runs 15 residues. In DNA form, the CDR3 reads TGTGCCAGCAGTGCCTCCGGGACTAGCGGCTATGAGCAGTTCTTC. Its translation is CASSASGTSGYEQFF.

The V call is TRBV7-9, the J call TRBJ2-7; 7 nucleotides align to TRBD1. The CDR3 covers 13 residues. Trimming removed 7 bases from V and 0 bases from J; junction bases left unmatched: 3. Germline V lookup: CDR1 SEHNR, CDR2 FQNEAQ (reference sequence). DNA of the CDR3: TGTGCCAGCACCAGGGACAGCTCCTACGAGCAGTACTTC. The encoded protein is CASTRDSSYEQYF.